These 2 T cell receptor beta chains were sequenced from one sample in a study of blood T cell repertoires in COVID-19. Measured with immunoSEQ multiplex PCR; TCRdb has only the in-frame clones, and not every one. The data show tens of thousands of clones, 70% to 90% seen once. Specimen: peripheral blood. Receptor source: a man at least 80 years old with acute or convalescent COVID-19.

V and J are TRBV18 and TRBJ2-7, with D maybe TRBD2 (5 bases). The CDR3 contains 14 residues. The germline CDR1 and CDR2 sequences are KGHSH and LQKENI. V lost 4 bases, J lost 4 bases, and 14 bases lay in between. CDR3 loop: CASSRGPVGYEQYF. CDR3 coding DNA: TGTGCCAGCTCACGCGGGCCCGTCGGGTACGAGCAGTACTTC.

The chain couples TRBV19 to TRBJ2-3; 14 bases line up with TRBD2. The CDR3 has 17 amino acids. V lost 3 bases to trimming and J lost 1 base; unmatched junction nucleotides: 3. Germline V gene lookup returns CDR1 LNHDA and CDR2 SQIVND (reference sequence). CDR3 sequence (DNA): TGTGCCAGTAGTATTACGGGACTAGCGGGGGGCACAGATACGCAGTATTTT. Its protein product is CASSITGLAGGTDTQYF.